This T cell receptor (beta chain) was observed in a study of long-term antiretroviral therapy in people with HIV. Findings and limits, study-wide: Gathering of blood took place between about 2003 and 2017, possibly under older ART regimens.

This CDR3 region has 15 residues. CDR1 and CDR2 from the germline V gene are MNHNS and SASEGT. Trimming removed 6 bases from V and 4 bases from J; junction bases left unmatched: 8. On this clone itself: No antigen is known for it.

They ran version v3.0 of the immunoSEQ assay at survey level. Data came from immunoSEQ multiplex PCR; TCRdb stores just in-frame clones and leaves some out. The data hold about 18,000 clones, with more than 80% observed a single time. This chain uses TRBV6-1 with TRBJ2-2; 7 nucleotides match TRBD1. Sequenced material: unsorted PBMCs, taken 0.6 years after starting antiretroviral therapy. The source of this sequence is a woman between 18 and 29 years old with HIV. The CDR3 DNA reads as TGTGCCAGCAGGAGAGGGGGCTTCAGCACCGGGGAGCTGTTTTTT. Translating it yields CASRRGGFSTGELFF.